Listed below are T cell receptor beta chains from one sample, sequenced in a study of T cell responses to AZD1222 COVID-19 vaccine. Here immunoSEQ multiplex PCR was the method, and the copy in TCRdb shows in-frame clones only, minus some. The table lists 100,000 or so clones, around 87% of them singletons, with more than 8.5% in the top ten. The source was peripheral blood, collected 28 days after the second AZD1222 dose. The source of these receptors is an adult who received the AZD1222 COVID-19 vaccine. CDR3s include the opening cysteine and the closing phenylalanine or tryptophan. A D gene is named only where the DNA matches it firmly. Size values are once, few and many counts, or a class for expanded clones, and some rows have none.

size	V	D	J	CDR3	DNA
few	TRBV19	NA	TRBJ2-1	CASSTFLRTLDNEQFF	TGTGCCAGTAGTACCTTCCTTCGAACGCTTGACAATGAGCAGTTCTTC
NA	TRBV9	TRBD2	TRBJ2-1	CASSASPIAGGPGSEQFF	TGTGCCAGCAGCGCCAGCCCCATAGCGGGGGGGCCTGGTAGTGAGCAGTTCTTC
NA	TRBV18	NA	TRBJ1-1	CASSPSGGKNTEAFF	TGTGCCAGCTCACCCTCCGGGGGGAAGAACACTGAAGCTTTCTTT
few	TRBV9	NA	TRBJ1-1	CASSSRGANEAFF	TGTGCCAGCAGCTCACGGGGGGCGAATGAAGCTTTCTTT
NA	TRBV30	NA	TRBJ1-3	CAWERQDLRAGNTIYF	TGTGCCTGGGAGAGGCAGGACTTAAGGGCTGGAAACACCATATATTTT
NA	TRBV7-2	NA	TRBJ2-5	CASSLGRETQYF	TGTGCCAGCAGCTTAGGTCGCGAGACCCAGTACTTC
NA	TRBV5-1	NA	TRBJ2-2	CASSPGGARGAGELFF	TGCGCCAGCAGCCCTGGAGGTGCCAGGGGCGCCGGGGAGCTGTTTTTT
NA	TRBV30	NA	TRBJ2-1	CAWSPLIGRSSYNEQFF	TGTGCCTGGAGTCCATTGATTGGTAGGAGCTCCTACAATGAGCAGTTCTTC
NA	TRBV5-1	TRBD1	TRBJ2-3	CATRTGASTDTQYF	TGCGCCACCAGGACAGGGGCCAGCACAGATACGCAGTATTTT
NA	TRBV7-8	NA	TRBJ1-1	CASSLVAGAHTEAFF	TGTGCCAGCAGCTTAGTGGCAGGGGCGCACACTGAAGCTTTCTTT
once	TRBV11-2	NA	TRBJ2-2	CASSLAGGGELFF	TGTGCCAGCAGCCTAGCTGGAGGCGGGGAGCTGTTTTTT
NA	TRBV5-6	TRBD1	TRBJ2-7	CASSNDGQGNSYEQYF	TGTGCCAGCAGCAACGATGGACAGGGGAACTCCTACGAGCAGTACTTC
NA	TRBV27	TRBD2	TRBJ2-5	CASSSGLAGGRQTQYF	TGTGCCAGCAGTAGCGGACTAGCGGGAGGTCGGCAGACCCAGTACTTC
NA	TRBV27	TRBD2	TRBJ2-7	CASSFQLAGYEQYF	TGTGCCAGCAGTTTTCAACTAGCGGGCTACGAGCAGTACTTC
NA	TRBV25-1	NA	TRBJ1-5	CASGDGNQPQHF	TGTGCCAGCGGAGACGGGAATCAGCCCCAGCATTTT
NA	TRBV7-9	NA	TRBJ1-4	CASSSQQLTHEKLFF	TGTGCCAGCAGCTCTCAACAGTTGACTCATGAAAAACTGTTTTTT
few	TRBV5-1	NA	TRBJ1-2	CASSLDLDGLYGYTF	TGCGCCAGCAGCTTGGACCTAGACGGGTTATATGGCTACACCTTC
NA	TRBV14	NA	TRBJ2-3	CASSQFVGVPTDTQYF	TGTGCCAGCAGCCAATTTGTGGGAGTTCCTACAGATACGCAGTATTTT
NA	TRBV30	TRBD1	TRBJ2-1	CAWKYGGTGNNEQFF	TGTGCCTGGAAGTATGGGGGGACAGGGAACAATGAGCAGTTCTTC
NA	TRBV27	TRBD1	TRBJ1-6	CASSSQQGVDSPLHF	TGTGCCAGCAGTTCGCAACAGGGGGTTGATTCACCCCTCCACTTT
NA	TRBV5-4	TRBD1	TRBJ2-7	CASSLKALGTGAYEQYF	TGTGCCAGCAGCTTGAAGGCCCTCGGGACAGGGGCATACGAGCAGTACTTC
NA	TRBV7-2	NA	TRBJ2-1	CASSLVVGDNEQFF	TGTGCCAGCAGCTTAGTTGTCGGAGACAATGAGCAGTTCTTC
NA	TRBV27	NA	TRBJ2-1	CASRRRRDPSYNEQFF	TGTGCCAGCAGACGAAGGAGAGACCCCAGTTACAATGAGCAGTTCTTC
NA	TRBV24-1	TRBD1	TRBJ1-1	CATRIHYPARGDTEAFF	TGTGCCACCCGTATCCACTACCCGGCCAGGGGGGACACTGAAGCTTTCTTT
NA	TRBV3-1/TRBV3-2	NA	TRBJ1-5	CASSQVGPNQPQHF	TGTGCCAGCAGCCAAGTGGGGCCAAATCAGCCCCAGCATTTT
NA	TRBV4-1	TRBD1	TRBJ1-3	CASSPYVQGARGNTIYF	TGCGCCAGCAGCCCTTATGTACAGGGGGCGCGGGGAAACACCATATATTTT
NA	TRBV6-6	NA	TRBJ1-6	CASRTPNNSPLHF	TGTGCCAGCAGAACCCCGAATAATTCACCCCTCCACTTT
NA	TRBV5-1	TRBD1	TRBJ2-3	CASSLARDRGLSDTQYF	TGCGCCAGCAGCTTGGCCCGGGACAGGGGGCTATCAGATACGCAGTATTTT
NA	TRBV11-2	NA	TRBJ2-3	CASSLRGSSTDTQYF	TGTGCCAGCAGCTTGAGGGGTTCTAGCACAGATACGCAGTATTTT
NA	TRBV23-1	NA	TRBJ2-3	CASSQSWTDTDTQYF	TGCGCCAGCAGTCAATCGTGGACAGACACAGATACGCAGTATTTT
NA	TRBV2	NA	TRBJ2-1	CASSEGDTSYNEQFF	TGTGCCAGCAGTGAGGGGGATACCTCCTACAATGAGCAGTTCTTC
NA	TRBV5-1	NA	TRBJ2-3	CASKGRDTDTQYF	TGCGCCAGCAAGGGTCGGGACACAGATACGCAGTATTTT
NA	TRBV7-2	NA	TRBJ1-5	CASSRPRTGNQPQHF	TGTGCCAGCAGCCGCCCGCGGACGGGCAATCAGCCCCAGCATTTT
NA	TRBV5-6	NA	TRBJ2-7	CASSLGGYEQYF	TGTGCCAGCAGCTTGGGGGGTTACGAGCAGTACTTC
once	TRBV7-8	TRBD1	TRBJ1-2	CASSSQGALRGYTF	TGTGCCAGCAGCTCCCAGGGGGCCTTGAGGGGCTACACCTTC
NA	TRBV28	NA	TRBJ1-2	CASSGERGQANYGYTF	TGTGCCAGCAGTGGAGAACGGGGTCAAGCTAACTATGGCTACACCTTC
NA	TRBV6-4	TRBD1	TRBJ2-2	CASRGQGTGELFF	TGTGCCAGCAGGGGACAGGGGACCGGGGAGCTGTTTTTT
NA	TRBV11-2	TRBD1	TRBJ2-6	CASSLGYRGNVLTF	TGTGCCAGCAGCTTAGGCTACAGGGGCAACGTCCTGACTTTC
NA	TRBV28	NA	TRBJ2-1	CASRNSGEQFF	TGTGCCAGCCGGAATTCTGGTGAGCAGTTCTTC
NA	TRBV19	NA	TRBJ2-2	CASSTPRGTGELFF	TGTGCCAGTAGCACCCCTCGGGGAACCGGGGAGCTGTTTTTT
few	TRBV28	NA	TRBJ1-1	CASIQGSTRLAFF	TGTGCCAGCATCCAAGGATCAACACGGCTAGCTTTCTTT
NA	TRBV10-3	NA	TRBJ1-5	CAISEQGGNQPQHF	TGTGCCATCAGTGAACAGGGCGGCAATCAGCCCCAGCATTTT
NA	TRBV7-9	TRBD1	TRBJ1-2	CASSTRQGVDYGYTF	TGTGCCAGCAGCACCCGACAGGGGGTCGACTATGGCTACACCTTC
NA	TRBV14	TRBD2	TRBJ2-7	CASSQDRRGLAGANEQYF	TGTGCCAGCAGCCAAGATCGTAGGGGACTAGCGGGAGCAAACGAGCAGTACTTC
NA	TRBV5-1	TRBD1	TRBJ2-5	CASRGQLKETQYF	TGCGCCAGCCGGGGACAGCTAAAAGAGACCCAGTACTTC
NA	TRBV28	NA	TRBJ2-2	CASGLSSGELFF	TGTGCCAGCGGGCTGAGCTCCGGGGAGCTGTTTTTT
NA	TRBV11-2	NA	TRBJ1-5	CASSLGASYSNQPQHF	TGTGCCAGCAGCTTAGGGGCCAGCTATAGCAATCAGCCCCAGCATTTT
NA	TRBV19	NA	TRBJ1-1	CASSGMPIGNTEAFF	TGTGCCAGTAGCGGGATGCCAATAGGGAACACTGAAGCTTTCTTT
NA	TRBV30	NA	TRBJ1-6	CAWRARDNSPLHF	TGTGCCTGGAGGGCACGGGATAATTCACCCCTCCACTTT
few	TRBV5-1	TRBD1	TRBJ2-7	CASSSQGAGEQYF	TGCGCCAGCAGCTCCCAGGGGGCGGGCGAGCAGTACTTC
NA	TRBV3-1/TRBV3-2	NA	TRBJ1-6	CASSQVGGLDSPLHF	TGTGCCAGCAGCCAAGTAGGGGGGTTGGATTCACCCCTCCACTTT
NA	TRBV12-3/TRBV12-4	NA	TRBJ2-7	CASSLSYYEQYF	TGTGCCAGCAGTTTAAGTTACTACGAGCAGTACTTC
NA	TRBV18	NA	TRBJ1-5	CASSPERSNQPQHF	TGTGCCAGCTCACCCGAGCGGAGCAATCAGCCCCAGCATTTT
NA	TRBV2	NA	TRBJ2-5	CASSEETQYF	TGTGCCAGCAGTGAAGAGACCCAGTACTTC
NA	TRBV11-2	NA	TRBJ1-3	CASSLVTSGNTIYF	TGTGCCAGCAGCCTGGTAACCTCTGGAAACACCATATATTTT
NA	TRBV19	TRBD1	TRBJ1-1	CASSMKTGAGNTEAFF	TGTGCCAGTAGTATGAAGACAGGGGCCGGGAACACTGAAGCTTTCTTT
NA	TRBV5-6	NA	TRBJ1-3	CASSNTGTTKDGNTIYF	TGTGCCAGCAGCAACACCGGGACAACAAAGGATGGAAACACCATATATTTT